The rows below give T cell receptor beta chains drawn from one sample of a study of identical twins. Each CDR3 protein gets one entry after TCRdb re-called the 5' RACE reads with MiXCR. The sample consists of 570,000 or so distinct CDR3 sequences, nearly 10% of them appearing once. This sample was shared with a second study, whose subject was yellow fever vaccine responses in identical twins.

Sequencing input: PBMCs. These receptors came from a woman aged 18 to 35 in good health. The conserved cysteine and the conserved F or W are not part of the CDR3 here.

v_call	j_call	cdr3_aa
TRBV28	TRBJ2-7	ASSFGDSGRITYEQY
TRBV7-9	TRBJ2-7	ASSPREASYEQY
TRBV29-1	TRBJ2-1	SVGQGAVYNEQF
TRBV11-3	TRBJ1-1	ASSLEVSLGTEAF
TRBV12-5	TRBJ2-1	ASGLGGGGYYNEQF
TRBV6-2/TRBV6-3	TRBJ2-3	ASSLGGLRDTQY
TRBV20-1	TRBJ2-7	SASIELAGEQY
TRBV5-1	TRBJ1-6	ASSYLARGMDNSPLH
TRBV20-1	TRBJ2-3	SAITPDRGADTQY
TRBV29-1	TRBJ2-5	SVEGGRRHETQY
TRBV24-1	TRBJ2-1	ATSDSTSGRRHEQF
TRBV13	TRBJ2-3	ASSMTSGSDTQY
TRBV15	TRBJ2-5	ATSRGTGQPETQY
TRBV20-1	TRBJ2-4	SARDVKLGIGNIQY
TRBV7-9	TRBJ2-3	ASSRRGDSADTQY
TRBV4-1	TRBJ2-5	ASSQGLQEQETQY
TRBV20-1	TRBJ2-1	SGGRDSYNEQF
TRBV28	TRBJ2-7	ASSLLRVSSGSGEQY
TRBV12-3/TRBV12-4	TRBJ2-4	ASSGGGADKNIQY
TRBV12-3/TRBV12-4	TRBJ2-3	ASRALGDHTDTQY
TRBV4-3	TRBJ2-7	ASSQDSPMRVPFIYEQY
TRBV12-3/TRBV12-4	TRBJ2-3	ASTLTGAPGRDTQY
TRBV29-1	TRBJ1-1	SVDLGAGTEAF
TRBV20-1	TRBJ1-5	SAGDRGRYQPQH
TRBV29-1	TRBJ2-2	SVSTGVQTGELF
TRBV6-2/TRBV6-3	TRBJ2-6	ASTDGGAGANVLT
TRBV7-9	TRBJ2-1	ASSLGLDRDEQF
TRBV5-1	TRBJ1-2	ASSLAVLSNYGYT
TRBV29-1	TRBJ2-2	SARDGGELF
TRBV12-3/TRBV12-4	TRBJ2-7	ASSGGEQY
TRBV3-1	TRBJ1-5	ASSPDATGVQPQH
TRBV6-2/TRBV6-3	TRBJ1-1	ASSYLYGTGDTEAF
TRBV24-1	TRBJ2-7	ATSGNTGTYEQY
TRBV4-3	TRBJ2-5	ASSQEASGAKETQY
TRBV5-1	TRBJ2-2	ASRGDSNTGELF
TRBV7-9	TRBJ1-1	ASSPRDRRNTEAF
TRBV10-3	TRBJ2-7	AITMERDYEQY
TRBV7-2	TRBJ1-5	ASSPGTGYQPQH
TRBV6-2/TRBV6-3	TRBJ2-7	ASSYGTPYEQY
TRBV4-1	TRBJ2-1	ASSQEASGGAAGEQF
TRBV6-2/TRBV6-3	TRBJ2-7	ASSYEQTYEQY